The T cell receptor beta chain under discussion was sequenced for a study of early T cells in non-severe SARS-CoV-2 infection. This clonotype was seen more than once but under ten times. The library protocol tagged individual cDNA molecules with unique molecular identifiers. From the 5' RACE reads, TCRdb called clonotypes with MiXCR, one entry per CDR3 protein. The sample yields roughly 50,000 distinct CDR3 sequences, roughly 5.5% seen once. The CDR3 runs 14 residues. V was trimmed by 0 bases and J by 10 bases, leaving 13 bases between them. CDR1 is MNHEY and CDR2 is SVGEGT in the germline V gene. Specimen: whole blood. The TCR comes from an adult who was a healthcare worker with PCR-confirmed SARS-CoV-2 infection or an uninfected control (not recorded which). The chain combines TRBV6-2 or TRBV6-3 with TRBJ2-1; D possibly matches TRBD1 or TRBD2 (5 bases each). CDR3 sequence (DNA): TGTGCCAGCAGTTACTCCCGGGGCACGGCAGAGCAGTTCTTC. This gives the protein CASSYSRGTAEQFF.